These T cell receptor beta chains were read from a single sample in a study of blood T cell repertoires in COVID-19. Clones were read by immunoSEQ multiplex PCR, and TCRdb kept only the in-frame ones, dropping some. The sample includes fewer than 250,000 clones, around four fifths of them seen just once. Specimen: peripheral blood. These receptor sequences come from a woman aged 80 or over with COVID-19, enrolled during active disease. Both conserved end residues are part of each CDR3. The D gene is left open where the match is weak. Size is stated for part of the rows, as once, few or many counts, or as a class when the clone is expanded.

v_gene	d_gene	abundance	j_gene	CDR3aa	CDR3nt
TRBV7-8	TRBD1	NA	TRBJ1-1	CASSLRQGRDTEAFF	TGTGCCAGCAGCCTACGACAGGGGAGGGATACTGAAGCTTTCTTT
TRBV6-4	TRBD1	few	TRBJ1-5	CASSEQDRANNQPQHF	TGTGCCAGCAGTGAACAGGACAGGGCAAACAATCAGCCCCAGCATTTT
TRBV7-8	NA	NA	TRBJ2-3	CASSLSGIRGDTQYF	TGTGCCAGCAGCTTGTCTGGGATCCGGGGAGATACGCAGTATTTT
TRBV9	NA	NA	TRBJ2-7	CASSVGRVSGEQYF	TGTGCCAGCAGCGTAGGAAGGGTATCGGGGGAGCAGTACTTC
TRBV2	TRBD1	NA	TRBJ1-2	CASSERQGNYGYTF	TGTGCCAGCAGTGAAAGACAGGGGAACTATGGCTACACCTTC
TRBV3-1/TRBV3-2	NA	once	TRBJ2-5	CASSRRTQYF	TGTGCCAGCAGCCGGAGGACCCAGTACTTC
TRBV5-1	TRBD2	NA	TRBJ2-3	CASSPPTGLAGDTQYF	TGCGCCAGCAGCCCACCTACCGGACTAGCGGGGGATACGCAGTATTTT
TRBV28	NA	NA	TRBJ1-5	CASTSAGLDSVGNQPQHF	TGTGCCAGCACCTCCGCGGGCCTCGACTCTGTCGGCAATCAGCCCCAGCATTTT
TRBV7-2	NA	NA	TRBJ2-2	CASSLRLENAGELFF	TGTGCCAGCAGCTTAAGACTAGAGAACGCCGGGGAGCTGTTTTTT
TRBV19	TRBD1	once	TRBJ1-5	CASSATTGDQPQHF	TGTGCCAGTAGTGCTACGACAGGGGATCAGCCCCAGCATTTT
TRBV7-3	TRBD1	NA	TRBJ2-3	CASSSPGTATDTQYF	TGTGCCAGCAGCTCCCCCGGGACAGCCACAGATACGCAGTATTTT
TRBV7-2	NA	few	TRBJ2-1	CASQKAGGNNEQFF	TGTGCCAGCCAGAAGGCAGGGGGGAACAATGAGCAGTTCTTC
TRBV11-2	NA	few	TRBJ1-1	CASSGGRFLSNTEAFF	TGTGCCAGCAGTGGGGGGAGGTTCCTATCGAACACTGAAGCTTTCTTT
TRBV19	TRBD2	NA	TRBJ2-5	CASSKGGGAGKTQYF	TGTGCCAGTAGTAAAGGCGGGGGGGCAGGGAAGACCCAGTACTTC
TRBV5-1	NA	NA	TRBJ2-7	CASSSPGLNYEQYF	TGCGCCAGCAGCTCACCGGGACTTAACTACGAGCAGTACTTC
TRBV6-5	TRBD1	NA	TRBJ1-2	CASSYSPGGNYGYTF	TGTGCCAGCAGTTACTCCCCAGGGGGAAACTATGGCTACACCTTC
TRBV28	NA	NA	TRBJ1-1	CASSLDSYTEAFF	TGTGCCAGCAGTTTAGACAGTTACACTGAAGCTTTCTTT
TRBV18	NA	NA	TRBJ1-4	CASSPKRGGDEKLFF	TGTGCCAGCTCACCCAAGCGGGGAGGGGATGAAAAACTGTTTTTT
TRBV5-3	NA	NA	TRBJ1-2	CALRGLDYYGYTF	TGTGCCCTGCGGGGCCTAGACTACTATGGCTACACCTTC
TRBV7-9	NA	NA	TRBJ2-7	CASSSSEANREPYEQYF	TGTGCCAGCAGCTCTTCGGAAGCTAACAGGGAACCCTACGAGCAGTACTTC
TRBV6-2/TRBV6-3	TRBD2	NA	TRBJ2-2	CASSSAGLAGGTRPGELFF	TGTGCCAGCAGTTCCGCCGGACTAGCGGGGGGAACACGGCCCGGGGAGCTGTTTTTT
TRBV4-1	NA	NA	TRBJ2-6	CASSQDLAAGANVLTF	TGCGCCAGCAGCCAAGATCTGGCGGCTGGGGCCAACGTCCTGACTTTC
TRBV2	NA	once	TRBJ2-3	CASSGGVDTQYF	TGTGCCAGCAGTGGGGGCGTGGATACGCAGTATTTT
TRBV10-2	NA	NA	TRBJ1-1	CASSVKGGNTEAFF	TGCGCCAGCAGTGTAAAAGGGGGGAACACTGAAGCTTTCTTT
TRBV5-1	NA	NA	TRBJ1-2	CASSLEPGSNYGYTF	TGCGCCAGCAGCTTGGAGCCAGGTTCTAACTATGGCTACACCTTC
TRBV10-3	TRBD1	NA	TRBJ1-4	CAIGVYRGGPEKLFF	TGTGCCATCGGAGTTTACAGGGGAGGTCCTGAAAAACTGTTTTTT
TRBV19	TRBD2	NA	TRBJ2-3	CASSIGWTSGGTDTQYF	TGTGCCAGTAGTATCGGGTGGACTAGCGGGGGGACAGATACGCAGTATTTT
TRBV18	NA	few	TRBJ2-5	CASSPRQQETQYF	TGTGCCAGCTCACCACGGCAGCAAGAGACCCAGTACTTC
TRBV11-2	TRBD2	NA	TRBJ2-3	CASSLRGGPTDTQYF	TGTGCCAGCAGCTTACGGGGGGGGCCCACAGATACGCAGTATTTT
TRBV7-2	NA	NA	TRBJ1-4	CASSLRQAATNEKLFF	TGTGCCAGCAGCTTACGACAGGCCGCAACTAATGAAAAACTGTTTTTT
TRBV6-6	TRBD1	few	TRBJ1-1	CASSRSRQGVGEGTEAFF	TGTGCCAGCAGTCGATCGCGACAGGGAGTTGGTGAGGGAACTGAAGCTTTCTTT
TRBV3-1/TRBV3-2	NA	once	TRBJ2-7	CASSPTFKAGQQYF	TGTGCCAGCAGCCCGACGTTTAAGGCAGGGCAGCAGTACTTC
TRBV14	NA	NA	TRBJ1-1	CASSQEGGARGWTEAFF	TGTGCCAGCAGCCAAGAAGGGGGTGCCAGGGGATGGACTGAAGCTTTCTTT
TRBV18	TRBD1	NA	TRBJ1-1	CASSTTGRNTEAFF	TGTGCCAGCTCCACGACAGGGAGGAACACTGAAGCTTTCTTT
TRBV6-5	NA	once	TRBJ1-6	CASSRTRYNSPLHF	TGTGCCAGCAGTCGGACACGTTATAATTCACCCCTCCACTTT
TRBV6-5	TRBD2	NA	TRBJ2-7	CASSTSGGPGYF	TGTGCCAGCAGCACTAGCGGGGGGCCTGGGTACTTC
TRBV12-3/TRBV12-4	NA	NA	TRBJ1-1	CASSFGGSTEAFF	TGTGCCAGCAGCTTCGGTGGGAGCACTGAAGCTTTCTTT
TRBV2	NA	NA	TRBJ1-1	CASRMNQVSNTEAFF	TGTGCCAGCAGGATGAACCAGGTCTCGAACACTGAAGCTTTCTTT
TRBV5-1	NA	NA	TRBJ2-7	CASSPEGAGNEQYF	TGCGCCAGCAGCCCGGAGGGGGCCGGCAACGAGCAGTACTTC
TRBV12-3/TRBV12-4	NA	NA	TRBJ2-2	CASRTDYLGELFF	TGTGCCAGCAGGACAGATTATCTCGGGGAGCTGTTTTTT